The entry below describes one T cell receptor beta chain. The CDR3 has 13 amino acids. V was trimmed by 0 bases and J by 7 bases, leaving 9 bases between them. Germline values: CDR1 SGHAT, CDR2 FQNNGV. This entry comes from a study of blood T cells in healthy people across ages. Primed by a sample-barcoded 5' primer and a J-beta primer mix, a second PCR proceeded for 7 to 11 cycles. Paired-end reads containing CDR3 totaled no fewer than 2.5 million for each sample. TCRdb reanalysed the 5' RACE reads using MiXCR and keeps one entry per CDR3 protein. The sample yields just under 750,000 distinct CDR3 sequences, about 20% seen once.

The chain recombines TRBV11-2 with TRBJ1-2; the D is unclear. The sample consisted of blood. This TCR derives from a man between 65 and 85 years old in good health. CDR3 in amino acids: CASSLERYGGYTF. The CDR3 DNA reads as TGTGCCAGCAGCTTAGAACGGTATGGTGGCTACACCTTC.